The present T cell receptor beta chain was sequenced within a study of blood T cell repertoires in COVID-19. Study in general: T cells, B-cell-depleted T cells, or PBMCs provided the cDNA or gDNA that served as material.

This clone was seen a single time. This sample also contains other DNA sequences that code for the same CDR3. The trim removed 6 bases at V and 2 bases at J, leaving 3 bases unmatched. The CDR3 runs 13 residues. Per the original methods: Quantification of nucleated cells was approximated via reference gene primer amplification. Produced via immunoSEQ multiplex PCR; TCRdb's table is partial and in-frame only. That table furnishes V, J and clone size, whereas the DNA furnished D and trimming. This repertoire shows approximately 65,000 clones, roughly nine tenths found once; its top ten account for 4.9%.

This sequence was found in a woman between 45 and 60 years old with active COVID-19. This chain links TRBV12-3 or TRBV12-4 with TRBJ1-2, with TRBD1 identical over 7 bases. Specimen: peripheral blood. Here the CDR3 reads CASSLDRNYGYTF. CDR3 coding DNA: TGTGCCAGCAGCTTGGACAGGAACTATGGCTACACCTTC.